Given below is one T cell receptor (beta chain) in context. Antigen specificity is unknown. V trimming: 6 bases; J trimming: 3 bases; junction bases outside the gene matches: 4. This CDR3 region has 13 residues. Germline loops: CDR1 LNHDA, CDR2 SQIVND (reference sequence). The data derive from a study of cytomegalovirus exposure and HLA in healthy donors. The wider study: A preliminary data release comprised 80 million or so unique TCRs obtained from HLA-typed donors. Among several hundred genotyped donors, around 80% fell in the Caucasian-associated ancestry cluster.

Study results and limitations: As confirmed in vitro, a few CMV-associated chains were specific for CMV antigens. Rare sequences made up most TCRs, while some public TCRs were found in many donors.

PCR amplification relied on 60 Vbeta primers (plus 13 Jbeta primers). TCRdb keeps only in-frame clones here, not all; method: immunoSEQ multiplex PCR. Among about 170,000 clones listed, roughly 79% were seen once. Sequencing was done on a sample of PBMCs. The rearrangement joins TRBV19 to TRBJ1-2; 7 bases match TRBD1. The sequence was collected from a woman between 25 and 40 years old in good health and CMV-seropositive. The CDR3 loop is CASRTGTHYGYTF. As DNA, the CDR3 is TGTGCCAGTAGGACAGGGACCCACTATGGCTACACCTTC.